This T cell receptor beta chain was profiled in a study of OX40 agonist ivuxolimab in advanced cancers. Across the study: Patients received ivuxolimab, an agonistic anti-OX40 (CD134) antibody. Previous treatment with anti-PD-1, anti-PD-L1 or anti-CTLA-4 therapy was allowed; about 40% had received some.

Whole-study results and caveats: The average count of expanded clones was higher among CD8+ T cells than among CD4+.

Comment on this clone: Its antigen remains unknown.

Here immunoSEQ multiplex PCR was the method, and the copy in TCRdb shows in-frame clones only, minus some. Here the sample spans fewer than 50,000 clones, roughly 90% being singletons. Per germline, CDR1 SGDLS and CDR2 YYNGEE. The CDR3 extends over 16 amino acids. Trimming pared 3 bases from V and 5 bases from J, leaving 20 bases between. This sequence joins TRBV9 and TRBJ1-1, with D uncertain. The clonotype was recovered from an adult with an advanced solid tumor such as melanoma, head and neck, liver or kidney cancer. The starting material was CD4+ or CD8+ T cells sorted from blood, obtained in a trial of the OX40 agonist ivuxolimab. CDR3 nucleotides: TGTGCCAGCAGCGGCGCCGTTGATAACGCTGGGACTGAAGCTTTCTTT. This translates into CASSGAVDNAGTEAFF.